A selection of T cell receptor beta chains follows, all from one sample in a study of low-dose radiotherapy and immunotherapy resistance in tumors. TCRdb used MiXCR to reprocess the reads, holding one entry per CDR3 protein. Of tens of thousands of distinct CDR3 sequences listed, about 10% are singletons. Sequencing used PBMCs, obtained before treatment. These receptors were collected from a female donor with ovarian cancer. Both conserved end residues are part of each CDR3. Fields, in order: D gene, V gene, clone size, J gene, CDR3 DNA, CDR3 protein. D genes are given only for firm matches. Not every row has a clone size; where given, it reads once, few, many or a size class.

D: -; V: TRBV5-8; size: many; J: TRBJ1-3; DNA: TGTGCCAGCAGCTTACGAAACACCATATATTTT; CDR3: CASSLRNTIYF
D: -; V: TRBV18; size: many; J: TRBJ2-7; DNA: TGTGCCAGCTCCCTTCGGGACGGGATCGGCTACGAGCAGTACTTC; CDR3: CASSLRDGIGYEQYF
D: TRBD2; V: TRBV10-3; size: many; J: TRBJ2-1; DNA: TGTGCCATCAGTGAGACTTTCACTAGCGGGAAAAGCGATGAGCAGTTCTTC; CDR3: CAISETFTSGKSDEQFF
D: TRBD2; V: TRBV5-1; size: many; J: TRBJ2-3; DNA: TGCGCCAGCAGCTCGGGACTAGCGGGTCGCACAGATACGCAGTATTTT; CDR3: CASSSGLAGRTDTQYF
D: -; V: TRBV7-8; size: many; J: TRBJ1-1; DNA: TGTGCCAGCAGCTTAGGCGCTAACACTGAAGCTTTCTTT; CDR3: CASSLGANTEAFF
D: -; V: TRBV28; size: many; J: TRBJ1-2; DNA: TGTGCCAGCGGGGGGGCCTATGGCTACACCTTC; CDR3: CASGGAYGYTF
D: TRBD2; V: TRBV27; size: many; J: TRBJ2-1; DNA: TGTGCCAGCAGTCCTGACGGTCTAGCGGGAAACAATGAGCAGTTCTTC; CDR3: CASSPDGLAGNNEQFF
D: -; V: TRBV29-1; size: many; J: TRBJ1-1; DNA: TGCAGCGTGGCAGTGAGCACTGAAGCTTTCTTT; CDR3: CSVAVSTEAFF
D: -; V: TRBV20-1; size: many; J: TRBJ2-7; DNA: TGCAGTGCTACGAAGCCTCAGGGGCTTTCATCCTACGAGCAGTACTTC; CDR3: CSATKPQGLSSYEQYF
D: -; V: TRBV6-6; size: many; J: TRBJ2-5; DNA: TGTGCCAGCAGTTACTCAGGGGCGGTAGAGACCCAGTACTTC; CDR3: CASSYSGAVETQYF
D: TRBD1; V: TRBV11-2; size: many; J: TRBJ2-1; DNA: TGTGCCAGCAGCGCAGGGAGTGGGACAGGGTACAATGAGCAGTTCTTC; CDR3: CASSAGSGTGYNEQFF
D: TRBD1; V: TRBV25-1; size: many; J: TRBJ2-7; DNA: TGTGCCAGCGGGACAGGTAACTTCTACGAGCAGTACTTC; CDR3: CASGTGNFYEQYF
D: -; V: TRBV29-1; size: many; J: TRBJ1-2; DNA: TGCAGCGTCGTCAGGGGTGCAAACTATGGCTACACCTTC; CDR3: CSVVRGANYGYTF
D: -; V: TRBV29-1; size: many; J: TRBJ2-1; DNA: TGCAGCGTTGAAAGGCGGAACGAGCAGTTCTTC; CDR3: CSVERRNEQFF
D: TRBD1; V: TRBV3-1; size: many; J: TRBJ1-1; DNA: TGTGCCAGCAGCGGACGGACAGGGTCTGAAGCTTTCTTT; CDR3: CASSGRTGSEAFF
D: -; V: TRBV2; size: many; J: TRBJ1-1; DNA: TGTGCCAGCAGGCTACTCCATACCCCGACAGCCTCTGACGCTTTCTTT; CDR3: CASRLLHTPTASDAFF
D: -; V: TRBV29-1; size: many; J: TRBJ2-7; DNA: TGCAGCGTTGGAGGGGTCCTCGAGCAGTACTTC; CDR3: CSVGGVLEQYF
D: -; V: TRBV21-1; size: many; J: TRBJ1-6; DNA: TGTGCCAGCAGCCCCCCCTTGGAGGTTCTTGGGCATTCACCCCTCCACTTT; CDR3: CASSPPLEVLGHSPLHF
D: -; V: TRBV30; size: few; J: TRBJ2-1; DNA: TGTGCCTGGAGTGAGGTGCAGGATGAGCAGTTCTTC; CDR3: CAWSEVQDEQFF
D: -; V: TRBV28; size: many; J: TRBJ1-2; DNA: TGTGCCAGCAGTTTAAGGAGACAGGCTTATGGCTACACCTTC; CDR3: CASSLRRQAYGYTF
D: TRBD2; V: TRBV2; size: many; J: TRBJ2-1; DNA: TGTGCCAGCAGAGTTACTAGCGCCGGCTCCTACAATGAGCAGTTCTTC; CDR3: CASRVTSAGSYNEQFF
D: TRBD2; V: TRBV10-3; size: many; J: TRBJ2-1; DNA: TGTGCCATCAGTGGACTAGCGGGATTGGTGTACAATGAGCAGTTCTTC; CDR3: CAISGLAGLVYNEQFF
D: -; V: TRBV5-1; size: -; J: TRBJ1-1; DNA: TGCGCCAGCAGCTACAGCAGGTACGGCACTGAAGCTTTCTTT; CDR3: CASSYSRYGTEAFF
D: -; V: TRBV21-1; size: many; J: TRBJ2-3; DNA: TGTGCCAGCAGCAAAGAGGGGTTTCTGGGCCCCTGGTTT; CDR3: CASSKEGFLGPWF
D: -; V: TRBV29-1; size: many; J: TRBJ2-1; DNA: TGCAGCGTTACAGCCTACAATGAGCAGTTCTTC; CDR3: CSVTAYNEQFF
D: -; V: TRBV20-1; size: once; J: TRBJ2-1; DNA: TGCAGTGCTAAACGGAGCAACAATGAGCAGTTCTTC; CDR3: CSAKRSNNEQFF
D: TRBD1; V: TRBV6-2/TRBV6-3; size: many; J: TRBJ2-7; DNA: TGTGCCAGCAGAAGGACAGGAGCCTACGAGCAGTACTTC; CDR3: CASRRTGAYEQYF
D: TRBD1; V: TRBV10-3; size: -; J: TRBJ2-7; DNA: TGTGCCATCAGGCCGGGACAGGGGTCCGGCTACGAGCAGTACTTC; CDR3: CAIRPGQGSGYEQYF
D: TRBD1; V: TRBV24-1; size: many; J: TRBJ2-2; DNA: TGTGCCACCAGTGATTACACAGGGGGCAAGAGCACCGGGGAGCTGTTTTTT; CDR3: CATSDYTGGKSTGELFF
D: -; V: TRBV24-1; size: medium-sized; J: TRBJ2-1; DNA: TGTGCCACCAGTGATTGGGAGGAGTCGGAGCAGTTCTTC; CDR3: CATSDWEESEQFF